The next 25 T cell receptor beta chains were all read from a single sample in a study of blood T cell repertoires in COVID-19. Profiled with immunoSEQ multiplex PCR; TCRdb holds only in-frame clones, not every one. This table has nearly 250,000 clones, roughly 88% appearing once. The source material was PBMCs or T cells enriched from blood (not recorded which). The receptors shown here come from a woman between 50 and 59 years old who had recovered from COVID-19.

V usage is TRBV15 and J usage is TRBJ1-4, with D tentatively TRBD1 (5 bases). Deletions cut 0 bases from V and 0 bases from J, with 8 bases between. Per the germline V gene, CDR1 is LNHNV and CDR2 is YYDKDF (reference sequence). The CDR3 runs 16 residues. The CDR3 loop reads CATSRDWGATNEKLFF. The CDR3 bases are TGTGCCACCAGCAGAGATTGGGGGGCAACTAATGAAAAACTGTTTTTT.

This chain connects TRBV3-1 (or the pseudogene TRBV3-2) to TRBJ2-1; D is perhaps TRBD1 (6 bases). V lost 2 bases and J 4 bases, leaving 12 bases between the germline ends. CDR1 and CDR2 (germline): LGHDT, YNNKEL (reference sequence). CDR3 length equals 15 residues. The CDR3 sequence: CASSQIGGPYNEQFF. CDR3 DNA: TGTGCCAGCAGCCAAATAGGGGGACCTTACAATGAGCAGTTCTTC.

In this sample, this clone turned up once. The chain links TRBV5-4 to TRBJ2-7; weak D call: TRBD1 (6 bases). V was shortened by 1 base and J by 2 bases, with 7 bases between the two germline ends. Per the germline V gene, CDR1 is SGHNT and CDR2 is YYREEE (reference sequence). This CDR3 is built from 13 residues. CDR3 residues: CASSLTGTYEQYF. In DNA, the CDR3 is TGTGCCAGCAGCTTGACAGGGACCTACGAGCAGTACTTC. Full variable domain (missing parts from reference TRBV5-4 and TRBJ2-7): ETGVTQSPTHLIKTRGQQVTLRCSSQSGHNTVSWYQQALGQGPQFIFQYYREEENGRGNFPPRFSGLQFPNYSSELNVNALELDDSALYLCASSLTGTYEQYFGPGTRLTVT.

This sequence joins TRBV15 and TRBJ2-5; TRBD2 aligns across 10 bases. The CDR3 is made up of 17 amino acids. CDR1 is LNHNV, CDR2 YYDKDF, per germline (reference sequence). V was pared by 0 bases and J by 2 bases, with 6 bases of the junction left unmatched. CDR3 nucleotide sequence: TGTGCCACCAGCAGAGATGTTGGGACTAGCGATCAAGAGACCCAGTACTTC. It specifies CATSRDVGTSDQETQYF.

This clone has just one count. V and J are TRBV5-6 and TRBJ1-4; D ambiguous. The ends were cut back, 4 bases at V and 0 bases at J, with 13 bases in the middle. CDR3 length: 16 amino acids. Germline CDR1 and CDR2: SGHDT and YYEEEE. CDR3 sequence reads: CASSRKGDPTNEKLFF. DNA of the CDR3: TGTGCCAGCAGCCGTAAAGGAGACCCAACTAATGAAAAACTGTTTTTT.

The J gene is TRBJ1-6, the V gene TRBV6-5; no reliable D call. The germline gives CDR1 MNHEY, CDR2 SVGAGI. This CDR3 is 16 amino acids long. V was trimmed by 0 bases and J by 5 bases, leaving 11 bases between them. CDR3 in amino acids: CASSYSWAGNNSPLHF. CDR3 DNA: TGTGCCAGCAGTTACTCCTGGGCCGGTAATAATTCACCCCTCCACTTT.

The CDR3 reads CASSVGLASNHEQFF. In DNA, the CDR3 is TGTGCCAGCAGCGTAGGATTAGCGTCCAACCATGAGCAGTTCTTC. This chain connects TRBV9 to TRBJ2-1; a weak D match, TRBD2 (5 bases). The CDR3 covers 15 residues. Germline V gene data show CDR1 as SGDLS and CDR2 as YYNGEE. Trimming stripped 0 bases from V and 8 bases from J, with 15 bases between.

The CDR3 protein is CASSVRLAGVGGELFF. In DNA form, the CDR3 reads TGTGCCAGCAGCGTTCGACTAGCGGGAGTGGGCGGGGAGCTGTTTTTT. V and J are TRBV3-1 (or the pseudogene TRBV3-2) and TRBJ2-2, with 12 bases fitting TRBD2. This CDR3 has 16 amino acids. The germline V gene has CDR1 LGHDT and CDR2 YNNKEL (reference sequence). V was pared by 5 bases and J by 7 bases, with 8 bases of the junction left unmatched.

The chain couples TRBV7-9 to TRBJ2-7, with 10 bases identical to TRBD2. V dropped 5 bases and J dropped 5; count of bases not matched to a gene: 9. The CDR3 covers 15 residues. The germline V gene has CDR1 SEHNR and CDR2 FQNEAQ (reference sequence). The CDR3 DNA reads as TGTGCCAGCAGCCCCCCGGGACTAGCGAGGGACGAGCAGTACTTC. Its protein is CASSPPGLARDEQYF.

This chain joins TRBV7-9 and TRBJ2-2; tentative D call: TRBD2 (5 bases). Germline loops: CDR1 SEHNR, CDR2 FQNEAQ (reference sequence). Deletions cut 2 bases from V and 0 bases from J, with 7 bases between. The CDR3 has 15 residues. DNA of the CDR3: TGTGCCAGCAGCTTAAGGACTGCGAACACCGGGGAGCTGTTTTTT. This codes for CASSLRTANTGELFF. Full variable domain (outside the CDR3, taken from reference TRBV7-9 and TRBJ2-2): DTGVSQNPRHKITKRGQNVTFRCDPISEHNRLYWYRQTLGQGPEFLTYFQNEAQLEKSRLLSDRFSAERPKGSFSTLEIQRTEQGDSAMYLCASSLRTANTGELFFGEGSRLTVL.

The chain links TRBV6-5 to TRBJ2-7; D is ambiguous. The CDR3 totals 12 residues. Looked up from germline, CDR1 is MNHEY and CDR2 is SVGAGI. The V end was cut by 2 bases, the J end by 3 bases, with 5 bases between. CDR3 in DNA: TGTGCCAGCAGTTACGACAACTACGAGCAGTACTTC. This gives the protein CASSYDNYEQYF.

The rearrangement links TRBV7-2 to TRBJ2-7; TRBD1 matches at 12 bases. Trimming removed 4 bases from V and 6 bases from J; junction bases left unmatched: 7. The CDR3 is 15 amino acids. Germline V gene data show CDR1 as SGHTA and CDR2 as FQGNSA. Written as DNA, the CDR3 is TGTGCCAGCAGCTCTACCGGGACAGGGGGCTTCGAGCAGTACTTC. The encoded protein is CASSSTGTGGFEQYF.

The chain uses TRBV12-3 or TRBV12-4 and TRBJ1-2, with D unresolved. The CDR3 runs to 13 residues. V lost 2 bases and J lost 3, with 7 bases in between. CDR3 in amino acids: CASSLMRDYGYTF. The CDR3 nucleotides read TGTGCCAGCAGTTTAATGCGGGACTATGGCTACACCTTC.

The chain links TRBV18 to TRBJ2-7; 8 nucleotides agree with TRBD1. This CDR3 region has 15 residues. V gave up 2 bases and J gave up 1 base; unmatched junction bases: 4. Germline assignment: CDR1 KGHSH and CDR2 LQKENI. The CDR3 sequence: CASSPSWDRSYEQYF. CDR3 nucleotide sequence: TGTGCCAGCTCACCATCGTGGGACAGGTCCTACGAGCAGTACTTC.

The chain is built from TRBV7-2 and TRBJ1-2, with D maybe TRBD1 (5 bases). Between the trimmed V and J ends, which lost 0 bases and 1 base, there was a span of 6 bases. CDR1 and CDR2 from the germline V gene are SGHTA and FQGNSA. The length of the CDR3 is 14 residues. In DNA form, the CDR3 reads TGTGCCAGCAGCTTAGCGACAGTTAACTATGGCTACACCTTC. Protein: CASSLATVNYGYTF.

The V call is TRBV5-6, the J call TRBJ2-5; D may be TRBD2 (6 bases). This CDR3 is built from 14 residues. Deletions cut 3 bases from V and 7 bases from J, with 16 bases between. In germline, CDR1 is SGHDT, CDR2 YYEEEE. The CDR3 here is CASSSLGAEGTQYF. The CDR3 bases are TGTGCCAGCAGCTCCTTGGGAGCGGAGGGGACCCAGTACTTC.

The CDR3 sequence: CASSDRWRSPFYGYTF. CDR3 nucleotides: TGTGCCAGCAGTGATCGATGGAGGTCCCCTTTCTATGGCTACACCTTC. The chain joins TRBV25-1 to TRBJ1-2; D unresolved. The germline V and J ends were trimmed by 3 bases and 4 bases, with 18 bases remaining between them. Per germline, CDR1 MGHDK and CDR2 SYGVNS. This CDR3 comprises 16 residues.

V gene TRBV6-2 or TRBV6-3 combines with J gene TRBJ1-4; the D gene is possibly TRBD1 (5 bases). The CDR3 extends over 14 amino acids. Per the germline V gene, CDR1 is MNHEY and CDR2 is SVGEGT. V lost 2 bases and J lost 8, with 12 bases in between. CDR3 DNA: TGTGCCAGCAGTTACCCGGGGGAGTACGAAAAACTGTTTTTT. Its protein product is CASSYPGEYEKLFF.

The CDR3 DNA sequence: TGTGCCAGCAGCTCGGACGCCCGAGGGTTTAATGAAAAACTGTTTTTT. Its protein product is CASSSDARGFNEKLFF. The V gene is TRBV5-6, the J gene TRBJ1-4; D remains ambiguous. This CDR3 comprises 16 residues. Trimming left V 3 bases short and J 4 bases short, with 16 bases between. Germline CDR1 reads SGHDT; CDR2 reads YYEEEE.

The chain uses TRBV18 and TRBJ2-7, with 7 bases lining up with TRBD1. The length of the CDR3 is 13 residues. V shed 3 bases, J shed 4 bases, and the junction held 3 bases outside the gene matches. Germline CDR1 and CDR2: KGHSH and LQKENI. The CDR3 DNA reads as TGTGCCAGCTCACCCGGGACAGAGTACGAGCAGTACTTC. This gives the protein CASSPGTEYEQYF.

The V and J genes are TRBV28 and TRBJ2-7; perhaps TRBD2 as D (7 bases). Germline V gene lookup returns CDR1 MDHEN and CDR2 SYDVKM. The CDR3 sequence is 15 residues long. Trimming pared 5 bases from V and 6 bases from J, leaving 20 bases between. CDR3: CASSPHPVGGLEQYF. The CDR3 DNA is TGTGCCAGCAGTCCCCACCCCGTCGGGGGGCTCGAGCAGTACTTC.

The chain employs TRBV5-1 and TRBJ2-1; tentatively, D is TRBD1 (5 bases). CDR3 length equals 15 residues. CDR1 is SGHRS and CDR2 is YFSETQ in the germline V gene. Trimming shortened V by 0 bases and J by 0 bases, and 7 bases separated the two germline ends. The CDR3 DNA follows: TGCGCCAGCAGCTTGGGACAGACCTCCTACAATGAGCAGTTCTTC. Translating gives CASSLGQTSYNEQFF. Looking up the rest from reference TRBV5-1 and TRBJ2-1 gives the full variable domain: KAGVTQTPRYLIKTRGQQVTLSCSPISGHRSVSWYQQTPGQGLQFLFEYFSETQRNKGNFPGRFSGRQFSNSRSEMNVSTLELGDSALYLCASSLGQTSYNEQFFGPGTRLTVL.

The gene calls are TRBV30 and TRBJ2-7; 13 bases are shared with TRBD2. The trim removed 0 bases at V and 5 bases at J, leaving 4 bases unmatched. Per germline, CDR1 GTSNPN and CDR2 SVGIG (reference sequence). The CDR3 runs 15 residues. CDR3: CAWSVGLAGHDEQYF. The CDR3 coding sequence is TGTGCCTGGAGTGTGGGACTAGCGGGACACGACGAGCAGTACTTC.

The chain uses TRBV7-2 and TRBJ1-5; TRBD1 matches 7 bases. Germline CDR1 and CDR2: SGHTA and FQGNSA. The CDR3 totals 15 residues. With 3 bases clipped from V and 4 bases from J, the junction kept 6 bases outside the gene matches. For the CDR3, the DNA is TGTGCCAGCAGCTTTAGGGCAGGGGGGAATCAGCCCCAGCATTTT. This encodes CASSFRAGGNQPQHF.

The chain recombines TRBV28 with TRBJ1-2, with a tentative D call TRBD1 (5 bases). The CDR3 contains 13 residues. Trimming removed 3 bases at V and 4 bases at J, with 9 bases between. The germline CDR1 and CDR2 sequences are MDHEN and SYDVKM. CDR3 in DNA: TGTGCCAGCAGTTTTTGGACATTCTATGGCTACACCTTC. Translation gives CASSFWTFYGYTF.